The TCR beta chain described here comes from a study of shared clonotypes between healthy human individuals. Broader study findings: The four-donor shared clonotypes exceeded non-shared clonotypes in generation probability, with non-shared ones scoring lower.

The CDR3 is made up of 14 amino acids. Germline assignment: CDR1 SNHLY and CDR2 FYNNEI. V gave up 5 bases and J gave up 8 bases, with 15 bases separating them. Under the authors' procedure: Filtering differed, since immunoSEQ gave only junction sequences and no quality scores. Method: immunoSEQ multiplex PCR; TCRdb's copy keeps in-frame clones and lacks some. From that table come the V and J calls and clone size; the DNA was used to work out D and trimming. The table records over 850,000 clones, around three quarters of them present only once. To note about this clone: The antigen is not known.

Donors were Caucasian adults residing in Nashville, Tennessee, USA. The split of CD4+ cells yielded CD45RA+ naive and CD45RA-negative memory subsets. The chain couples TRBV2 to TRBJ1-4; no clear D gene. The receptor was isolated from a young man in good health. Some clones in this sample may be carry-over from other donors' samples. What was sequenced was memory CD4+ T cells from PBMCs. Stated subset: CD45RA-negative fraction. The CDR3: CASSQDSGREKLFF. As DNA, the CDR3 is TGTGCCAGCAGTCAAGACTCAGGTCGGGAAAAACTGTTTTTT.